The present T cell receptor (beta chain) was sequenced within a study of regulatory T cells in long-lasting Graves disease (dated by TCRdb to the early 2020s). Some background on the complete study: In the newly diagnosed Graves' disease group, patients had been taking antithyroid drugs for less than 3 months. A total of around 35 samples underwent TCR sequencing: about 13 from persistent and roughly 20 from newly diagnosed Graves' disease patients. Peripheral blood TCR sequencing and RNA sequencing compared persistent Graves' disease patients with newly diagnosed Graves' disease patients. The study was registered as a clinical trial and conducted in China.

To note about this clonotype: It lacks a known antigen. A far larger clone is off by one base, so a read error is likely.

Reading the label with the study, this specimen's time point is: newly diagnosed GD, antithyroid drugs for less than 3 months. For both TCR sequencing and RNA sequencing, RNA was extracted from PBMCs in TRIzol. The diagnosis of Graves' disease was made according to American Thyroid Association guidelines. Patients for the study were recruited at an endocrinology department in Xi'an, China. From each patient, 7.5 to 9.5 milliliters of peripheral blood was collected into an EDTA anticoagulant tube. Ficoll Paque Plus density gradient separation was used to isolate PBMCs, and no additional T cell sorting was done. An Agilent 2100 Bioanalyzer and agarose gel were used to assess RNA quality, and a NanoDrop 2000 was used to measure RNA concentration. According to the germline V gene, CDR1 reads SGHAT and CDR2 reads FQNNGV. The germline V and J ends show losses of 4 bases and 10 bases respectively, and no gene match explains 10 bases of the junction. From the cysteine up to the phenylalanine, the CDR3 has a length of 15 residues. Only the CDR3 region is kept as DNA, spanning 45 bases read in frame from base 1.

Results and caveats for the whole study, not just this receptor: The study examined only peripheral blood because the primary lesion, thyroid tissue, could not be accessed. Patients with persistent disease shared more public clonotypes (roughly 2,900) than newly diagnosed patients did (more than 900). Persistent disease showed preferential use of TRBV28, TRBJ1-2 and TRBJ2-5, whereas newly diagnosed disease favored TRBV20-1 and TRBJ2-1. Only the TCR beta chain was sequenced and analyzed. The authors noted that the small sample size was a limitation that may lower accuracy. Lower TCR Shannon entropy and fewer highly expanded clones were observed in persistent Graves' disease patients than in newly diagnosed patients, which suggested clonal expansion.

Libraries were prepared through multiplex PCR. For sequencing, an Illumina HiSeq 4000 was employed. CDR3 regions were amplified by Arm-PCR with iRepertoire HTBI primers to construct TCR beta libraries. PCR products were gel purified before sequencing. Turning to the authors' computational methods: A total of under 80 TRBV and 14 TRBJ segments were identified across samples and were used for gene usage analysis of CDR3 amino acid clonotypes. Filtered high-quality paired reads were merged into contigs using COPE and FqMerger. Contigs were aligned with BLAST to IMGT TRBV, TRBD and TRBJ reference genes, and CDR3 was defined per IMGT. Any clonotype with a frequency above 0.1% was counted as a highly expanded clone. Repertoire diversity was measured by Shannon entropy, and V-J evenness by the Gini coefficient. A clonotype found in more than one individual was treated as public. TCRdb applied fastp at Q25 and MiXCR to the public reads, then kept only in-frame beta chains. Each entry merges the rows of one CDR3 protein and shows their most common DNA and genes. The V and J calls reflect TCRdb's pipeline rather than the authors' work. The sample contains hundreds of thousands of distinct CDR3 sequences, about 16% of them found a single time. Around 25% of the sample belongs to the ten largest clones.

The data also belong to a second study, concerning T cells in Graves' hyperthyroidism and ophthalmopathy. As noted in the second study: Stable Graves' hyperthyroidism was defined as the absence of progression to ophthalmopathy over 18 months of follow-up. Hyperthyroidism patients were newly diagnosed, with disease duration under 2 months, and aged 18 to 65 years. Patients with uncontrolled infections, other autoimmune diseases, pregnancy or lactation were excluded. Diagnoses relied on clinical symptoms, serum thyroxine and TRAb, thyroid ultrasound and orbital computed tomography. The first round of RT-PCR for the TCR CDR3 was performed with the HTBI primer set and the Qiagen OneStep RT-PCR kit. Most expanded thyroid clonotypes (frequency above 0.001) were also detected in blood, suggesting blood repertoires may reflect thyroid immune responses. Ophthalmopathy was separated from stable hyperthyroidism by a 13 V-J signature model, with approximately 90% sensitivity and approximately 84% specificity obtained in cross-validation and 80%/75% obtained in testing. During validation, the model predicted progression to ophthalmopathy a median of approximately 6 months ahead of onset, with approximately 70% sensitivity and 72.22% specificity. To identify distinguishing TCR V-J signatures, a discovery cohort of around 100 patients was used, comprising some 43 with Graves' ophthalmopathy and around 57 with stable Graves' hyperthyroidism. An independent validation cohort of under 20 hyperthyroidism patients and 17 patients who later progressed to ophthalmopathy tested prospective prediction of ophthalmopathy. The 100 discovery patients were divided at random into training and test sets in a 7:3 ratio. In about six Graves' hyperthyroidism patients, the study also compared T-cell repertoires from thyroid tissue with T-cell repertoires from blood. Once sampling was done, hyperthyroidism patients were given methimazole at a starting dose of 30 mg daily, whereas ophthalmopathy patients were given high-dose intravenous methylprednisolone. Libraries were constructed in a second round of multiplex PCR, after which size selection and purification were performed. The libraries were sequenced on an Illumina HiSeq2000 using paired-end 100 bp reads. Raw data were processed with SOAPnuke, discarding reads with adapters, uncalled bases, mean Phred below 15, or no exact constant-primer or identifier match. COPE v1.2.5 was used to merge high-quality paired reads, and clonotypes were defined as unique nucleotide sequences. MiTCR v1.1 was used to align the clonotypes against IMGT TRBV, TRBD and TRBJ reference segments. Only V-J combinations with frequency above 0.0001, covering about 99% of repertoires, were analysed. The TCS score was defined as the ratio of F50 (clonal expansion) to E x V (chaos), calculated using BLOSUM62-based TCRdist between CDR3 peptides within each V-J. Welch's t-statistics and random forest reduced around 520 V-J features to 13, which were used in a naive Bayes classifier (R e1071). Sample size was not statistically predetermined, and blinding of investigators to group allocation was not performed. According to the paper, TCR Vbeta CDR3 sequencing was carried out on 135 peripheral blood samples, which came from fewer than 50 ophthalmopathy, around 74 hyperthyroidism and around 17 progressor patients.

The receptor's source is a woman in her forties or fifties with Graves disease. Donor details come from another sample of the same person, matched by shared clones. This sample comprised peripheral blood mononuclear cells (PBMCs), obtained at new diagnosis, from a patient treated with antithyroid drugs. The rearrangement joined TRBV11-2 to TRBJ2-1, with 10 bases aligning to TRBD1. The CDR3 corresponds to CASSSGQGRIYEQFF. The sequenced DNA: TGTGCCAGCAGCTCGGGACAGGGGAGGATTTACGAGCAGTTCTTC.